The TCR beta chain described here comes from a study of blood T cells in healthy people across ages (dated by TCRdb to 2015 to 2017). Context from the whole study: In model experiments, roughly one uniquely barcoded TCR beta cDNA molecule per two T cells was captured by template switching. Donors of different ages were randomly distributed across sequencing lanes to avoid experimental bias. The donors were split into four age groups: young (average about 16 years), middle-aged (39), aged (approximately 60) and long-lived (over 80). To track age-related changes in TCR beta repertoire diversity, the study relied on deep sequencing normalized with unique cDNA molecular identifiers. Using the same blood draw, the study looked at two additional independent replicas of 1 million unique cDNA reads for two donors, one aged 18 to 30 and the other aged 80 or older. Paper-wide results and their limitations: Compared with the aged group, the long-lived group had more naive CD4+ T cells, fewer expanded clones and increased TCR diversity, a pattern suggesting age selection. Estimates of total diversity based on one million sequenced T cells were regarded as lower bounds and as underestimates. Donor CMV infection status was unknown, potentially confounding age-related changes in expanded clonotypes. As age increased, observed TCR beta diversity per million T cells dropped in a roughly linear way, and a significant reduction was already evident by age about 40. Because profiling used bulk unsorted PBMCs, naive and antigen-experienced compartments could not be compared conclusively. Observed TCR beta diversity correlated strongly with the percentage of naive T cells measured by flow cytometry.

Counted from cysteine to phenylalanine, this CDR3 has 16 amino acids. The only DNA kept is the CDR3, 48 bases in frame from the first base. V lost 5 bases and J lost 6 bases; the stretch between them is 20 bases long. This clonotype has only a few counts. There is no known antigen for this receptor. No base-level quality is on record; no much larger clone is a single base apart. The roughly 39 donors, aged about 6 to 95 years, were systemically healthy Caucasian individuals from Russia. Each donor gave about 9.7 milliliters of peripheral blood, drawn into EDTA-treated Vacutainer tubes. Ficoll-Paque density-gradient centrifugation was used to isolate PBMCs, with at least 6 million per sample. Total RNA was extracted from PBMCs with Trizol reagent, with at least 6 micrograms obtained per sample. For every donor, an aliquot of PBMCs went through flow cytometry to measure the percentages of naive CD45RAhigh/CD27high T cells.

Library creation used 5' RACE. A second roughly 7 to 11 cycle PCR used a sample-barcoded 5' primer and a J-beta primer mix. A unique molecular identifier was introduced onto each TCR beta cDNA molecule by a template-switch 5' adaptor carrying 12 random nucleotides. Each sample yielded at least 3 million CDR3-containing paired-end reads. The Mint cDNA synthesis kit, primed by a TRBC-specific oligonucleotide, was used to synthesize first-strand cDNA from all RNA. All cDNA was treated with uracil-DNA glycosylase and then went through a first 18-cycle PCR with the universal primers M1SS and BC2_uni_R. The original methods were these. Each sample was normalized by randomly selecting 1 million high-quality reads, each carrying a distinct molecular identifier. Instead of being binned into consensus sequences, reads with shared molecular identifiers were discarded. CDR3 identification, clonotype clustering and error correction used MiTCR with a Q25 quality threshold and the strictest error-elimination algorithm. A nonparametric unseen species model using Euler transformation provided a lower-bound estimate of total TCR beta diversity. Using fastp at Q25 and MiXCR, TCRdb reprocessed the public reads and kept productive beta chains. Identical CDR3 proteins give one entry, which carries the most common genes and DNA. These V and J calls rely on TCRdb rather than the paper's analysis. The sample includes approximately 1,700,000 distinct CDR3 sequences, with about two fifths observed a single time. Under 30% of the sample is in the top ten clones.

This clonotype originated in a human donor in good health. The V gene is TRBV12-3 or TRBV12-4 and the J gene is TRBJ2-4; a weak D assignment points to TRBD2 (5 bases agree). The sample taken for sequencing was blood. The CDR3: CASSDVRESLGNIQYF. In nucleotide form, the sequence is TGTGCCAGCAGTGATGTTCGGGAATCCCTGGGAAACATTCAGTACTTC.